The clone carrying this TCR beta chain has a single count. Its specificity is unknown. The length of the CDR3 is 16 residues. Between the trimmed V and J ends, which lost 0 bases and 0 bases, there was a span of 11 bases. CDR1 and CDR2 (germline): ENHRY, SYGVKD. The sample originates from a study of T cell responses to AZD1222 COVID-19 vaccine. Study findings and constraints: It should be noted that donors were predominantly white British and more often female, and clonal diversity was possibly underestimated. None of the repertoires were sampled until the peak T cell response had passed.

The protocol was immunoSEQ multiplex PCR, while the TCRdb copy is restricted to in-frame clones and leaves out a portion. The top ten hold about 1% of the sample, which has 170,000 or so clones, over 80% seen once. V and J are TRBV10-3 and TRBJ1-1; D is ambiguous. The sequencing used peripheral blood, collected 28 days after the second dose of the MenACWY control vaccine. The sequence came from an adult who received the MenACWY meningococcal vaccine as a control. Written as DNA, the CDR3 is TGTGCCATCAGTGAGTCGGGGAATCCGATGAACACTGAAGCTTTCTTT. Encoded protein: CAISESGNPMNTEAFF.